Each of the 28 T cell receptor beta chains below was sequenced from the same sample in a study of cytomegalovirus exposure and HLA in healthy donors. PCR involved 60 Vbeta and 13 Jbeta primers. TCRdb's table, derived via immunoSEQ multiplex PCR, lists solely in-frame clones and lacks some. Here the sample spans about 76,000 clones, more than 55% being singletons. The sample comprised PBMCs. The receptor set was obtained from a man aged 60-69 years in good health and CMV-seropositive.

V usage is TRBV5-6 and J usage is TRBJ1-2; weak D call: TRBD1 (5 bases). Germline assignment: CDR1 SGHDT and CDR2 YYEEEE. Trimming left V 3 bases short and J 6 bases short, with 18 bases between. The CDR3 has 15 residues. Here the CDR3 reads CASSWAVGVADGYTF. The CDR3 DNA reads TGTGCCAGCAGCTGGGCGGTAGGGGTAGCAGATGGCTACACCTTC.

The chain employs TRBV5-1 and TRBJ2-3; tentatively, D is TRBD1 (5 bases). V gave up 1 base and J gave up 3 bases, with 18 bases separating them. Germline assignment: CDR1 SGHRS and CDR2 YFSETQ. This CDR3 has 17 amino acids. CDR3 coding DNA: TGCGCCAGCAGCTTGTTCGCTCGGGCAGGGAATACAGATACGCAGTATTTT. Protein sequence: CASSLFARAGNTDTQYF.

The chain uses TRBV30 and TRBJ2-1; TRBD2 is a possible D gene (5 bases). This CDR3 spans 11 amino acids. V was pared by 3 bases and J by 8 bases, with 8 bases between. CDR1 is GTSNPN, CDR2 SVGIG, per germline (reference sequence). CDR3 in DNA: TGTGCCTGGAGGCAGAGGGATGAGCAGTTCTTC. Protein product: CAWRQRDEQFF. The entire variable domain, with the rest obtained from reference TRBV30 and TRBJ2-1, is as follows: SQTIHQWPATLVQPVGSPLSLECTVEGTSNPNLYWYRQAAGRGLQLLFYSVGIGQISSEVPQNLSASRPQDRQFILSSKKLLLSDSGFYLCAWRQRDEQFFGPGTRLTVL.

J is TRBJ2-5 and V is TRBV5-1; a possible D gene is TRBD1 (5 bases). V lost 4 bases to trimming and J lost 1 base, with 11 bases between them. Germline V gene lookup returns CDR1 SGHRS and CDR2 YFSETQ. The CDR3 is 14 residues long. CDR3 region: CASSPSDTQETQYF. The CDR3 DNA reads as TGCGCCAGCAGCCCCTCGGACACCCAAGAGACCCAGTACTTC.

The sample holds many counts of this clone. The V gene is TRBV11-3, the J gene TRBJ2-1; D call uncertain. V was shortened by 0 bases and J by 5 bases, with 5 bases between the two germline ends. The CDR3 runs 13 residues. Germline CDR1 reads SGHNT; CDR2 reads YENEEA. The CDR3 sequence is CASSLDPDNEQFF. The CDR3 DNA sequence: TGTGCCAGCAGCTTAGATCCTGACAATGAGCAGTTCTTC.

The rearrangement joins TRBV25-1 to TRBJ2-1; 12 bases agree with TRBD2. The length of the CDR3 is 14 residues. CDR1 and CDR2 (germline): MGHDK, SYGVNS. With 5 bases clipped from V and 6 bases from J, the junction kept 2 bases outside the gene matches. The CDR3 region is CASSLAGGINEQFF. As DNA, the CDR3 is TGTGCCAGCAGTCTAGCGGGAGGGATCAATGAGCAGTTCTTC.

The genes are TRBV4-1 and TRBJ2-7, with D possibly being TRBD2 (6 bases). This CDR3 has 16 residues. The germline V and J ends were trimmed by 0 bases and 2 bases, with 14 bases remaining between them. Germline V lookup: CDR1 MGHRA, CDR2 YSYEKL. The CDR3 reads CASSQEGGPLAYEQYF. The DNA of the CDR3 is TGCGCCAGCAGCCAAGAGGGGGGACCCCTGGCCTACGAGCAGTACTTC.

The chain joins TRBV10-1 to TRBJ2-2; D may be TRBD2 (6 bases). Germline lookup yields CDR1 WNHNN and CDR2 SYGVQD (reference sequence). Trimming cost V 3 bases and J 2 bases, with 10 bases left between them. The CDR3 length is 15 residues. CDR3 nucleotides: TGCGCCAGCAGTGACGGGACTCTAAACACCGGGGAGCTGTTTTTT. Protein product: CASSDGTLNTGELFF.

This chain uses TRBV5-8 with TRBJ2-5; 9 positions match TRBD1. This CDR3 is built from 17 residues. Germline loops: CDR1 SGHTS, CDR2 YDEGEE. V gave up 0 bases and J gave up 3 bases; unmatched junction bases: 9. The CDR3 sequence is CASSLGVTGGTKETQYF. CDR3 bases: TGTGCCAGCAGCTTGGGAGTGACAGGGGGGACTAAAGAGACCCAGTACTTC.

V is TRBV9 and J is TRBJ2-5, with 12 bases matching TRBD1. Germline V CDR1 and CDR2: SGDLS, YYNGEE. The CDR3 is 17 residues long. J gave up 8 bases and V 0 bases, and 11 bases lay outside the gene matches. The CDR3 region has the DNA TGTGCCAGCAGCGTAGTAGGGACAGGGGGCCCGTGGTCCACCCAGTACTTC. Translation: CASSVVGTGGPWSTQYF.

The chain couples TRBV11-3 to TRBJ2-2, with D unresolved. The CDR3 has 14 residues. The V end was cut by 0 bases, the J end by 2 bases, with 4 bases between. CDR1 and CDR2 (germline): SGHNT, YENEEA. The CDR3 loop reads CASSLDSNTGELFF. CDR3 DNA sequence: TGTGCCAGCAGCTTAGACAGTAACACCGGGGAGCTGTTTTTT.

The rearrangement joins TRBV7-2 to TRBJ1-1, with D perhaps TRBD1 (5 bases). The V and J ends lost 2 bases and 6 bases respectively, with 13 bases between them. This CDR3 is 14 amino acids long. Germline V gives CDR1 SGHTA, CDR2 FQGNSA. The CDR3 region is CASSLNLGGAEAFF. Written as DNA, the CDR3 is TGTGCCAGCAGCTTAAACTTAGGAGGGGCTGAAGCTTTCTTT.

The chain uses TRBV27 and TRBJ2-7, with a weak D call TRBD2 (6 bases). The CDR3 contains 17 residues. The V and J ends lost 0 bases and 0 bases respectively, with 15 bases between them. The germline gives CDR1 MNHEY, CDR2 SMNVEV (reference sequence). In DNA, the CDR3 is TGTGCCAGCAGTTTATCGGCGGGAACAGCCATCTCCTACGAGCAGTACTTC. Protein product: CASSLSAGTAISYEQYF.

CDR3: CASSQPGRTGSGNTIYF. CDR3 nucleotide sequence: TGCGCCAGCAGCCAACCGGGCAGGACAGGCTCTGGAAACACCATATATTTT. This sequence joins TRBV4-1 and TRBJ1-3, with 7 nucleotides matching TRBD1. In germline, CDR1 is MGHRA, CDR2 YSYEKL. The CDR3 is made up of 17 amino acids. V shed 2 bases, J shed 0 bases, and the junction held 7 bases outside the gene matches.

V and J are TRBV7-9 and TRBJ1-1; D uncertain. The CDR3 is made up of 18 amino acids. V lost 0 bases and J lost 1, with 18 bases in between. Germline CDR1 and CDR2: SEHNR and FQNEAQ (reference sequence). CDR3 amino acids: CASSLAPGGWVGNTEAFF. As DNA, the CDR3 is TGTGCCAGCAGCTTAGCGCCCGGAGGGTGGGTCGGGAACACTGAAGCTTTCTTT.

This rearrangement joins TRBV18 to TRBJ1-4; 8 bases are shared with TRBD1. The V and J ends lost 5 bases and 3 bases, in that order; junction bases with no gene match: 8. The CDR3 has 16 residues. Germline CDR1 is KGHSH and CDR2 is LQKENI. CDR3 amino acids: CASSSGTGSANEKLFF. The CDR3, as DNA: TGTGCCAGCTCATCGGGGACAGGCTCAGCTAATGAAAAACTGTTTTTT.

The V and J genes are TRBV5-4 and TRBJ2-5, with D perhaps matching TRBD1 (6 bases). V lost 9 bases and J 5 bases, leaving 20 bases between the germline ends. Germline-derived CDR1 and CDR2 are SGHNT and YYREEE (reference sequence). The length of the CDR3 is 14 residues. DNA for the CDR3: TGTGCCACCGTGGAGGCAGGGGCTTTGGAGACCCAGTACTTC. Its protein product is CATVEAGALETQYF.

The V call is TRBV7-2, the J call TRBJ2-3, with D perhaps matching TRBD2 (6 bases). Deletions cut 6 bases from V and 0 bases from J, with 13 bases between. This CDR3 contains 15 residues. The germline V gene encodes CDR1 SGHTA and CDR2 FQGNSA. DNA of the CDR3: TGTGCCAGCAGGTCAAGCGGGTGGAGCACAGATACGCAGTATTTT. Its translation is CASRSSGWSTDTQYF.

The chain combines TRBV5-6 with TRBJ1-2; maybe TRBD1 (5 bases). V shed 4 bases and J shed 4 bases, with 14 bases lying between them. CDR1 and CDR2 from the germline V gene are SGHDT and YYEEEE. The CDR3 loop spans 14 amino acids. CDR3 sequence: CASSAGRPPYGYTF. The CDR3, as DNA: TGTGCCAGCAGCGCGGGACGGCCCCCCTATGGCTACACCTTC. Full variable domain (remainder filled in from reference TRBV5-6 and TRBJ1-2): DAGVTQSPTHLIKTRGQQVTLRCSPKSGHDTVSWYQQALGQGPQFIFQYYEEEERQRGNFPDRFSGHQFPNYSSELNVNALLLGDSALYLCASSAGRPPYGYTFGSGTRLTVV.

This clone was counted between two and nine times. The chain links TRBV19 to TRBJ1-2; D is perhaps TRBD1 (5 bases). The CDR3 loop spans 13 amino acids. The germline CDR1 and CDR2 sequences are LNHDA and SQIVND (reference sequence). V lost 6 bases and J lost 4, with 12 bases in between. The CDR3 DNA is TGTGCCAGTAGAAGCCAGGGAACCTATGGCTACACCTTC. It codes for CASRSQGTYGYTF.

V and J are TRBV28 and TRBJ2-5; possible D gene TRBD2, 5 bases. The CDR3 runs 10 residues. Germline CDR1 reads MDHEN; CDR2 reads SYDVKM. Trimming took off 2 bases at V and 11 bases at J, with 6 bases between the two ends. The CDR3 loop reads CASSLGRQYF. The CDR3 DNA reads TGTGCCAGCAGTTTAGGGAGACAGTACTTC. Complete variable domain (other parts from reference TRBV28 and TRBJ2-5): DVKVTQSSRYLVKRTGEKVFLECVQDMDHENMFWYRQDPGLGLRLIYFSYDVKMKEKGDIPEGYSVSREKKERFSLILESASTNQTSMYLCASSLGRQYFGPGTRLLVL.

The CDR3: CASSGSLAGGLRSYEQYF. As DNA, the CDR3 is TGTGCCAGTAGCGGCAGTCTAGCGGGAGGCCTTAGGAGCTACGAGCAGTACTTC. The rearrangement links TRBV19 to TRBJ2-7; 11 bases align to TRBD2. Per the germline V gene, CDR1 is LNHDA and CDR2 is SQIVND (reference sequence). J gave up 3 bases and V 6 bases, and 16 bases lay outside the gene matches. There are 18 residues in the CDR3.

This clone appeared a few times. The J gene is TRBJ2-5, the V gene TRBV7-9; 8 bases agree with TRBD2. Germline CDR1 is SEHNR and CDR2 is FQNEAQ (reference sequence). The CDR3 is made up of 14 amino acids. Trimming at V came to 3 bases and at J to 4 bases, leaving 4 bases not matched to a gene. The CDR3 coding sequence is TGTGCCAGCAGCTTTAGCGGGGAGGCAGAGACCCAGTACTTC. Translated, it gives CASSFSGEAETQYF. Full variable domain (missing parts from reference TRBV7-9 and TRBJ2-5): DTGVSQNPRHKITKRGQNVTFRCDPISEHNRLYWYRQTLGQGPEFLTYFQNEAQLEKSRLLSDRFSAERPKGSFSTLEIQRTEQGDSAMYLCASSFSGEAETQYFGPGTRLLVL.

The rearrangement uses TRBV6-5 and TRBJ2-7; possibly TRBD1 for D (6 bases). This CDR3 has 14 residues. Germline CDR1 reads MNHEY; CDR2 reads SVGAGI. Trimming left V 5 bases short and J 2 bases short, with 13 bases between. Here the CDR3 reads CASSTSTGTYEQYF. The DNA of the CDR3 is TGTGCCAGCAGTACGTCCACAGGGACCTACGAGCAGTACTTC.

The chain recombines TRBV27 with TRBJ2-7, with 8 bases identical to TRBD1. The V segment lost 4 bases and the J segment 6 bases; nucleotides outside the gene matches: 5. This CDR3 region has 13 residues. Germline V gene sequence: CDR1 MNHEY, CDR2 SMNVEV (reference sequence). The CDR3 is CASSSGGTAEQYF. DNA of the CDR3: TGTGCCAGCAGTTCAGGGGGCACGGCCGAGCAGTACTTC.

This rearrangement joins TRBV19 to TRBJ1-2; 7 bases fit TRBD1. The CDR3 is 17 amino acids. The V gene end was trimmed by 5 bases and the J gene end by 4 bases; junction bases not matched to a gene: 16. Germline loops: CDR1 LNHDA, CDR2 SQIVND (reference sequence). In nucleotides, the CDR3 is TGTGCCAGTAGTGTAAAAGCCGGGACAGAGTACTTCTATGGCTACACCTTC. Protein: CASSVKAGTEYFYGYTF.

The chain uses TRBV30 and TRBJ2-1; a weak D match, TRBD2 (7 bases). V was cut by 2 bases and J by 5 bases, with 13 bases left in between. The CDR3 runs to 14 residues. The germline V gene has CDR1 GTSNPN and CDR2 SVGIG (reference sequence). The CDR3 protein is CAWSRGGGDNEQFF. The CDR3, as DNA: TGTGCCTGGAGTAGGGGGGGAGGTGACAATGAGCAGTTCTTC.

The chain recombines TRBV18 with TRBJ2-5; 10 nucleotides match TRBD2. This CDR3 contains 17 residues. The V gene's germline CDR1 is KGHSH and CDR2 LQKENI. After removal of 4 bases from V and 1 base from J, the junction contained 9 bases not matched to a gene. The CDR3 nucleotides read TGTGCCAGCTCACTTACCCCCCGGACTAGCGGCCAAGAGACCCAGTACTTC. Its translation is CASSLTPRTSGQETQYF. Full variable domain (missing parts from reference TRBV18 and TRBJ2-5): NAGVMQNPRHLVRRRGQEARLRCSPMKGHSHVYWYRQLPEEGLKFMVYLQKENIIDESGMPKERFSAEFPKEGPSILRIQQVVRGDSAAYFCASSLTPRTSGQETQYFGPGTRLLVL.